Listed here are 6 T cell receptor beta chains from one sample, sequenced in a study of T cell repertoires in cytomegalovirus infection. No antigen is known for these receptors. TCRdb analysed the reads with MiXCR anew, one entry per CDR3 protein. The profile covers roughly 700,000 distinct CDR3 sequences, with roughly 33% appearing a single time and around a sixth taken by the ten largest. Source: cultured PBMCs, taken from culture after CMV antigen stimulation. These receptors all stem from a human donor in good health (CMV status not recorded). Some clones in this sample may be carry-over from other donors' samples.

This clonotype has just a few counts. V and J are TRBV4-1 and TRBJ1-1; 7 nucleotides match TRBD1. The CDR3 is made up of 14 amino acids. Trimming cost V 1 base and J 3 bases; bases outside gene matches: 2. Germline loops: CDR1 MGHRA, CDR2 YSYEKL. For the CDR3, the DNA is TGCGCCAGCAGCCAAGGGGGACAGTACACTGAAGCTTTCTTT. Protein: CASSQGGQYTEAFF.

This clonotype showed up just a few times. The rearrangement uses TRBV7-2 and TRBJ2-5; 9 bases align to TRBD2. The germline CDR1 and CDR2 sequences are SGHTA and FQGNSA. J lost 5 bases, V lost 2 bases, and 9 bases had no gene match. CDR3 size: 16 residues. CDR3 DNA: TGTGCCAGCAGCTTATTTGGCGGGGGGGCCCGGGAGACCCAGTACTTC. It yields the protein CASSLFGGGARETQYF.

This clonotype was counted between two and nine times. The rearrangement joins TRBV10-3 to TRBJ2-5; 7 bases map to TRBD2. The CDR3 is 15 amino acids. The V segment lost 8 bases and the J segment 1 base; nucleotides outside the gene matches: 10. Germline CDR1 and CDR2: ENHRY and SYGVKD. The CDR3, as DNA: TGTGCCATCGGCCCCTGGGCTAGCGGCCAAGAGACCCAGTACTTC. This gives the protein CAIGPWASGQETQYF.

This clonotype was recorded at least ten times. The J gene is TRBJ2-3, the V gene TRBV7-6, with D tentatively TRBD1 or TRBD2 (6 bases each). Germline V CDR1 and CDR2: SGHVS, FNYEAQ. Trimming removed 8 bases at V and 3 bases at J, with 15 bases between. This CDR3 has 14 residues. The DNA of the CDR3 is TGTGCCAGCTCGCTCGGGGGCCGGACAGATACGCAGTATTTT. Translating gives CASSLGGRTDTQYF.

With regard to this clonotype: One end of the junction varies from germline; a read error may be responsible. The chain carries TRBV4-1 and TRBJ1-1, with D unclear. CDR3 length equals 14 residues. The V gene's germline CDR1 is MGHRA and CDR2 YSYEKL. The CDR3: CASSQVGEHTEAFF. Here the CDR3 DNA reads TGTGCCAGCAGCCAAGTCGGAGAGCACACTGAAGCTTTCTTT.

This clonotype came up a few times. This chain links TRBV19 with TRBJ1-2; D is undetermined. V was clipped by 7 bases and J by 9 bases, with 21 bases between them. The CDR3 runs to 14 residues. The germline gives CDR1 LNHDA, CDR2 SQIVND (reference sequence). In DNA, the CDR3 is TGTGCCAGTATCAAAGATCTATCCTCTATGCGCTACACCTTC. It codes for CASIKDLSSMRYTF.